This T cell receptor beta chain was recovered during a study of cytomegalovirus exposure and HLA in healthy donors. Study details: HLA-typed donors contributed 80 million to 85 million unique TCRs, which were held in an early data release.

Of note for this clone: Antigen: not known.

Findings of the study overall: Earlier findings revealed that most TCR beta V segments proved productive either about 90% or about 30% of the time. Researchers reported from a later analysis that most CMV-associated TCR beta chains appeared HLA-restricted. Presence/absence analyses assumed roughly uniform sequencing depth across donors.

Primers included in the PCR were 60 Vbeta and 13 Jbeta primers. Sequencing used immunoSEQ multiplex PCR; TCRdb keeps in-frame clones, though not all of them. Here the sample spans 200,000 to 250,000 clones, more than 75% being singletons. The CDR3 has 15 amino acids. CDR1 is SNHLY, CDR2 FYNNEI, per germline. The V and J ends lost 6 bases and 0 bases, in that order; junction bases with no gene match: 5. The source material was PBMCs. The rearrangement uses TRBV2 and TRBJ2-5; 9 nucleotides match TRBD2. This sequence originates from a woman aged 40-49 years in good health and CMV-seronegative. The CDR3 is CASSPLAGYQETQYF. Written as DNA, the CDR3 is TGTGCCAGCAGCCCTCTAGCGGGATACCAAGAGACCCAGTACTTC.